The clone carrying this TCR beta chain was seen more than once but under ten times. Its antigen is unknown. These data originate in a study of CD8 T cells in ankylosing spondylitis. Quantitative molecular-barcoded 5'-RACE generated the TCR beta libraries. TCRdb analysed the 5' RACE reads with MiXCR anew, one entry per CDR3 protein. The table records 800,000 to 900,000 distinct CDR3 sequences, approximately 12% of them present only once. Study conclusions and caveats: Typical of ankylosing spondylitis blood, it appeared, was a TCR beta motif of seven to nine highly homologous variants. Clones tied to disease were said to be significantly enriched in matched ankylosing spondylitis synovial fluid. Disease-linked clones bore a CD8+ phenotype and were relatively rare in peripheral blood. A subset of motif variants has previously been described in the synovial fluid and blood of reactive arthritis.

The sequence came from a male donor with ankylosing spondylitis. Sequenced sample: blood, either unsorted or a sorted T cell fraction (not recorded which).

CDR3: CASSQVQRVMNTGELFF. In nucleotides, the CDR3 is TGTGCCAGCAGCCAAGTCCAGCGGGTGATGAACACCGGGGAGCTGTTTTTT. The genes are TRBV4-2 and TRBJ2-2; tentative D call: TRBD2 (6 bases). CDR3 length equals 17 residues. The germline gives CDR1 LGHNA, CDR2 YNFKEQ. The germline V and J ends were trimmed by 1 base and 1 base, with 13 bases remaining between them.